The rows below give T cell receptor beta chains drawn from one sample of a study of identifying expanded T cells in peripheral blood. Here immunoSEQ multiplex PCR was the method, and the copy in TCRdb shows in-frame clones only, minus some. The sample lists approximately 83,000 clones; 85% were seen once. Material for sequencing was blood. These TCRs come from a person aged 18 to 75 in good health. CDR3s include the opening cysteine and the closing phenylalanine or tryptophan. D genes are given only for firm matches. Not all rows give a size; the values are once, few, many and, for expanded clones, a class.

clone_size: -; v_call: TRBV18; j_call: TRBJ1-3; d_call: -; cdr3_aa: CASSSGTSGNTIYF; cdr3_nt: TGTGCCAGCTCCTCGGGGACCTCTGGAAACACCATATATTTT
clone_size: -; v_call: TRBV5-1; j_call: TRBJ1-1; d_call: -; cdr3_aa: CASSSSYSGIEAFF; cdr3_nt: TGCGCCAGCAGCAGCTCGTATTCGGGGATAGAAGCTTTCTTT
clone_size: -; v_call: TRBV5-1; j_call: TRBJ1-2; d_call: -; cdr3_aa: CASSLVAGGVPYGYTF; cdr3_nt: TGCGCCAGCAGCTTGGTCGCGGGGGGAGTACCATATGGCTACACCTTC
clone_size: -; v_call: TRBV2; j_call: TRBJ1-5; d_call: -; cdr3_aa: CASSKDGANQPQHF; cdr3_nt: TGTGCCAGCAGTAAGGACGGAGCGAATCAGCCCCAGCATTTT
clone_size: -; v_call: TRBV6-1; j_call: TRBJ1-2; d_call: -; cdr3_aa: CASTGTRNYGYTF; cdr3_nt: TGTGCCAGCACCGGTACACGAAACTATGGCTACACCTTC
clone_size: -; v_call: TRBV30; j_call: TRBJ2-7; d_call: -; cdr3_aa: CAWSRGPPVEQYF; cdr3_nt: TGTGCCTGGAGTCGGGGGCCCCCCGTCGAGCAGTACTTC
clone_size: -; v_call: TRBV18; j_call: TRBJ2-4; d_call: -; cdr3_aa: CASSPGAGNGNIQYF; cdr3_nt: TGTGCCAGCTCACCAGGAGCAGGGAATGGGAACATTCAGTACTTC
clone_size: -; v_call: TRBV9; j_call: TRBJ2-1; d_call: -; cdr3_aa: CASSVYPGTNEQFF; cdr3_nt: TGTGCCAGCAGCGTATACCCAGGTACCAATGAGCAGTTCTTC
clone_size: -; v_call: TRBV6-5; j_call: TRBJ1-4; d_call: TRBD1; cdr3_aa: CASRRQGVGEKLFF; cdr3_nt: TGTGCCAGCAGGAGACAGGGGGTAGGCGAAAAACTGTTTTTT
clone_size: -; v_call: TRBV13; j_call: TRBJ1-2; d_call: -; cdr3_aa: CASSYSGQWGYTF; cdr3_nt: TGTGCCAGCAGTTACTCAGGGCAATGGGGCTACACCTTC
clone_size: once; v_call: TRBV6-1; j_call: TRBJ2-7; d_call: -; cdr3_aa: CASISITSSYEQYF; cdr3_nt: TGTGCCAGCATATCCATTACAAGCTCCTACGAGCAGTACTTC
clone_size: -; v_call: TRBV4-1; j_call: TRBJ1-1; d_call: -; cdr3_aa: CASSHRGRRGTEAFF; cdr3_nt: TGCGCCAGCAGCCACCGTGGTCGCCGGGGGACTGAAGCTTTCTTT
clone_size: -; v_call: TRBV9; j_call: TRBJ2-2; d_call: TRBD1; cdr3_aa: CASSGESGTGHTGELFF; cdr3_nt: TGTGCCAGCAGCGGGGAATCCGGGACAGGTCACACCGGGGAGCTGTTTTTT
clone_size: -; v_call: TRBV18; j_call: TRBJ2-1; d_call: TRBD2; cdr3_aa: CASSPGQTSGGPSYNEQFF; cdr3_nt: TGTGCCAGCTCACCAGGTCAGACTAGCGGGGGCCCTTCCTACAATGAGCAGTTCTTC
clone_size: -; v_call: TRBV21-1; j_call: TRBJ1-6; d_call: -; cdr3_aa: CASSKGSRGAHNSPLHF; cdr3_nt: TGTGCCAGCAGCAAAGGGAGCCGGGGCGCCCATAATTCACCCCTCCACTTT
clone_size: -; v_call: TRBV5-1; j_call: TRBJ2-3; d_call: TRBD2; cdr3_aa: CASSSVAGGPGDTQYF; cdr3_nt: TGCGCCAGCAGCTCCGTAGCGGGGGGGCCGGGAGATACGCAGTATTTT
clone_size: -; v_call: TRBV30; j_call: TRBJ2-7; d_call: TRBD1; cdr3_aa: CAQDREAYEQYF; cdr3_nt: TGTGCCCAGGACAGGGAGGCCTACGAGCAGTACTTC